There are a few counts of the clone carrying this TCR beta chain. Its matching antigen is unknown. Listed TCR primers and previously described methods were used for bulk TCR libraries. In TCRdb, the PCR reads were re-called with MiXCR into one record per CDR3 protein. Altogether some 680,000 distinct CDR3 sequences are present, 25% being singletons, with the ten largest covering around 0.78%. The data belong to a study of molecular identifiers for immune sequencing clone quantification. Whole-study context: Naive CD8 cell RNA, from 20,000 or 100,000 cells, was split five ways in replicates, with four sequenced. Overall study results and limits: Clones above 20 RNA copies contained over 99% of effector molecules and under 1% of naive molecules. Researchers reportedly could pick up spiked Jurkat TCR RNA from one cell mixed into some 1 million naive cells.

Germline V gene data show CDR1 as SEHNR and CDR2 as FQNEAQ (reference sequence). Trimming removed 5 bases at V and 4 bases at J, with 14 bases between. The CDR3 runs to 15 residues. The V and J genes are TRBV7-9 and TRBJ2-2, with D perhaps assigned TRBD1 or TRBD2 (5 bases each). The sample consisted of naive CD8+ T cells from blood, with Jurkat cell RNA spiked in. As to subset: FACS-sorted CD8+CD4-CCR7+CD45RA+ naive T cells. This TCR was recovered from a human donor in good health. Some libraries in this study had Jurkat cell RNA spiked in. Written as DNA, the CDR3 is TGTGCCAGCAGCCCGCGCTGGGGGTCCACCGGGGAGCTGTTTTTT. Translation: CASSPRWGSTGELFF.